In this sample, the clone carrying this TCR beta chain turned up many times. Its antigen is not known. The data are from a study of breast tumors, draining lymph nodes, adjacent tissues. Findings and limits, study-wide: Luminal-like breast cancer showed significantly greater tumor-nontumor repertoire similarity than basal-like breast cancer did. Tumor TCR diversity was below lymph nodes but above nontumor tissue. Most tumor T cells seemingly derive from lymph node, then expand in tumor.

The CDR3 contains 16 residues. CDR1 is MDHEN, CDR2 SYDVKM, per germline. The V end was cut by 1 base, the J end by 1 base, with 13 bases between. A single record per CDR3 protein comes from TCRdb applying MiXCR to the multiplex PCR reads. This sample yields about 110,000 distinct CDR3 sequences, of which roughly 29% are seen a single time; 4.5% to 7% belongs to the top ten. The lymph nodes were axillary draining lymph nodes from breast cancer patients. The rearrangement links TRBV28 to TRBJ2-5; tentative D call: TRBD1 (5 bases). Material: axillary lymph node tissue. This clonotype was sampled from a female donor with breast cancer. Some clones in this sample may be carry-over from other donors' samples. The CDR3 sequence: CASSLFRGRGQETQYF. CDR3 nucleotide sequence: TGTGCCAGCAGTTTATTTAGGGGCAGAGGCCAAGAGACCCAGTACTTC.